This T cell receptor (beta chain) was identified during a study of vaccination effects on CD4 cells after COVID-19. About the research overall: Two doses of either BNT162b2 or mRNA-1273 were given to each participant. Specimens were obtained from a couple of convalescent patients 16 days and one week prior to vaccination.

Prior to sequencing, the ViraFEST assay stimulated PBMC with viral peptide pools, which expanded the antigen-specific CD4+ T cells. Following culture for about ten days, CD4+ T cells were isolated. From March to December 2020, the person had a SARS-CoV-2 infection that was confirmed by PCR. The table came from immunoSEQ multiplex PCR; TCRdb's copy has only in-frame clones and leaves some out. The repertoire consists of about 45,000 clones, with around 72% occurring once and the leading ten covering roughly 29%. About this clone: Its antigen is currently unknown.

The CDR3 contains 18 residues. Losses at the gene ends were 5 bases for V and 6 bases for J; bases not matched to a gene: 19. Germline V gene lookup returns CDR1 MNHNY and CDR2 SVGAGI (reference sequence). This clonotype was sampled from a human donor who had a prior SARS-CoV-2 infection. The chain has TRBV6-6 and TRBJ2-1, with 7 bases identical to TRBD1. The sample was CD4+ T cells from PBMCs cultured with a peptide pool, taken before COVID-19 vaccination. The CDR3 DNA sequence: TGTGCCAGCAGTCCTCACTTGATAACAGGGGCGCATTCCAATGAGCAGTTCTTC. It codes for CASSPHLITGAHSNEQFF.